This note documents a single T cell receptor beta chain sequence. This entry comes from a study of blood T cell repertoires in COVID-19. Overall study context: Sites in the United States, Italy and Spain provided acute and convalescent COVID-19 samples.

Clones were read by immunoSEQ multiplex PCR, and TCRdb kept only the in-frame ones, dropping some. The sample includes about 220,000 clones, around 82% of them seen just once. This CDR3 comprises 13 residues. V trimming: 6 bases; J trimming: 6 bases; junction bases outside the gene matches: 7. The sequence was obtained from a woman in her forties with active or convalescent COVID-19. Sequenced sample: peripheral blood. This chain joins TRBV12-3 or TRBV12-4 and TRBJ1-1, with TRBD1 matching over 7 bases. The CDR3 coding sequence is TGTGCCAGCAGGACGACAGGGTTCCCTGAAGCTTTCTTT. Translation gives CASRTTGFPEAFF.